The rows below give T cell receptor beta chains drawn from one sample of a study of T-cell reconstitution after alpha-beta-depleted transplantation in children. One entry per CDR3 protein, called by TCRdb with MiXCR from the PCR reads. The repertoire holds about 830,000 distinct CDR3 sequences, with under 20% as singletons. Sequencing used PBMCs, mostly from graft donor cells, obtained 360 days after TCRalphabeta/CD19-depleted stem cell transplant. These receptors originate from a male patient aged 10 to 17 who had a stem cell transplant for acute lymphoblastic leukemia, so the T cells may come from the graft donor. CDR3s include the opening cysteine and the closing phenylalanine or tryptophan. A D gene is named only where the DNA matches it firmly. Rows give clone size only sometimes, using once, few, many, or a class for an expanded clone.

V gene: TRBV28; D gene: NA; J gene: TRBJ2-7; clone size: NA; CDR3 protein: CASSPEWEQYF; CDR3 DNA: TGTGCCAGCAGCCCCGAATGGGAGCAGTACTTC
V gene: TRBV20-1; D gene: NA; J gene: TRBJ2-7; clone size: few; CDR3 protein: CSGIPPRHGPRPYEQYF; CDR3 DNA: TGCAGTGGGATACCGCCGAGACATGGACCTCGACCCTACGAGCAGTACTTC
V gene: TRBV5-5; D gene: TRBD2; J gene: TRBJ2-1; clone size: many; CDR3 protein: CASSLGGSTYNEQFF; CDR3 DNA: TGTGCCAGCAGCTTGGGCGGGAGCACCTACAATGAGCAGTTCTTC
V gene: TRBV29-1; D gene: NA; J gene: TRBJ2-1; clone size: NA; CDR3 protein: CSVEGSGEQFF; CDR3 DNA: TGCAGCGTTGAGGGGTCGGGTGAGCAGTTCTTC
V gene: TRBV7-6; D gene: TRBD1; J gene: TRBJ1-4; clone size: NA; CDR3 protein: CASSLAPPGQRHEKLFF; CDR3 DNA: TGTGCCAGCAGCTTAGCGCCCCCGGGACAGAGACATGAAAAACTGTTTTTT
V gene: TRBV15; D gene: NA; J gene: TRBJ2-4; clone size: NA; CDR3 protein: CATSRSGQKNIQYF; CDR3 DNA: TGTGCCACCAGCAGATCGGGACAAAAAAACATTCAGTACTTC
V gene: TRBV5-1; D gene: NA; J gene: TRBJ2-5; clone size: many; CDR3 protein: CASSSLLQETQYF; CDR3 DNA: TGCGCCAGCAGCTCGCTACTCCAAGAGACCCAGTACTTC
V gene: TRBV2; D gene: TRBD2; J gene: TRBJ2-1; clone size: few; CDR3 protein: CASRGTSGSRGNEQFF; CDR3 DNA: TGTGCCAGCAGAGGGACTAGCGGGAGTCGGGGCAATGAGCAGTTCTTC
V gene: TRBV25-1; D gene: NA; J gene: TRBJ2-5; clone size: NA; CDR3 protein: CASSEYKGMGHETQYF; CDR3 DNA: TGTGCCAGCAGTGAATATAAGGGCATGGGGCACGAGACCCAGTACTTC
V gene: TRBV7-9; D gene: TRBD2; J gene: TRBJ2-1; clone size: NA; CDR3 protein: CASSPGTIAGAGDEQFF; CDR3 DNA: TGTGCCAGCAGCCCGGGAACCATAGCGGGAGCAGGAGATGAGCAGTTCTTC
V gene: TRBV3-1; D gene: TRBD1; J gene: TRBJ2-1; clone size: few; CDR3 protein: CASSQLQGAGEQFF; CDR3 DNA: TGTGCCAGCAGCCAACTCCAGGGGGCAGGTGAGCAGTTCTTC
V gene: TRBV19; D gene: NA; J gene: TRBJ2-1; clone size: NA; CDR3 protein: CASSPAGLVGGEQFF; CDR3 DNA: TGTGCCAGTAGTCCCGCCGGACTAGTAGGGGGTGAGCAGTTCTTC
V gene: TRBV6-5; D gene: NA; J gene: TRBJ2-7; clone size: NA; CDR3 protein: CASSPYTSPYEQYF; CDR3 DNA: TGTGCCAGCAGCCCGTACACCAGTCCCTACGAGCAGTACTTC
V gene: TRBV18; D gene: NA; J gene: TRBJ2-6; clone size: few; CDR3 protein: CASSQQGPGANVLTF; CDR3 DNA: TGTGCCAGCTCACAACAGGGTCCTGGGGCCAACGTCCTGACTTTC
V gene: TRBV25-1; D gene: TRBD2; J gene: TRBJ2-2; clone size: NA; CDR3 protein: CASSGGRGLAATNTGELFF; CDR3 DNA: TGTGCCAGCAGTGGGGGTAGGGGACTAGCAGCTACGAACACCGGGGAGCTGTTTTTT
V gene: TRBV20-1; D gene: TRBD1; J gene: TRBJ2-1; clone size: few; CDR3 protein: CSAQFRQGQPYNEQFF; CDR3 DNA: TGCAGTGCACAGTTTAGACAGGGGCAACCCTACAATGAGCAGTTCTTC
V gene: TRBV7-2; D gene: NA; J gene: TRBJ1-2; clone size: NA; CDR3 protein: CASSNQGLGYTF; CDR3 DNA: TGTGCCAGCAGCAACCAAGGATTGGGCTACACCTTC
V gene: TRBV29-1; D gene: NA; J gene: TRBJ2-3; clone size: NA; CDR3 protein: CSVEGRPTSTDTQYF; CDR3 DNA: TGCAGCGTTGAAGGGCGGCCAACTAGCACAGATACGCAGTATTTT
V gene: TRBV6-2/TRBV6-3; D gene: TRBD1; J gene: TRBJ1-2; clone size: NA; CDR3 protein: CASSYYRTGANYGYTF; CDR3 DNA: TGTGCCAGCAGTTACTACCGGACAGGAGCGAACTATGGCTACACCTTC
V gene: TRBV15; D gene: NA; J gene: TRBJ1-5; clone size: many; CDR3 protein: CATSRDPLRASNQPQHF; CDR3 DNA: TGTGCCACCAGCAGAGATCCACTCCGGGCAAGTAATCAGCCCCAGCATTTT
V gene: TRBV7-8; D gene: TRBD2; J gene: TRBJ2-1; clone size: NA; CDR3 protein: CASSARLAGGPQYNEQFF; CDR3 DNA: TGTGCCAGCAGCGCGAGACTAGCGGGAGGGCCTCAATACAATGAGCAGTTCTTC
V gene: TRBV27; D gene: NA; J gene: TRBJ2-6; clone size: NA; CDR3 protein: CASSAVYGANVLTF; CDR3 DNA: TGTGCCAGCAGTGCGGTGTATGGGGCCAACGTCCTGACTTTC
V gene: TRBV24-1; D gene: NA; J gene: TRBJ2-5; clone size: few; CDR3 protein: CATKARAETQYF; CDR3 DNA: TGTGCCACCAAAGCCAGGGCAGAGACCCAGTACTTC
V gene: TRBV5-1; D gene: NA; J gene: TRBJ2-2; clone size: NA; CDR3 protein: CASGQTSGANTGELFF; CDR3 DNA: TGCGCCAGCGGACAGACGAGCGGGGCGAACACCGGGGAGCTGTTTTTT
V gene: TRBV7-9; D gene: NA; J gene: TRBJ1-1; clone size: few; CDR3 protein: CASSKGMNTEAFF; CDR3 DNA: TGTGCCAGCAGTAAGGGGATGAACACTGAAGCTTTCTTT
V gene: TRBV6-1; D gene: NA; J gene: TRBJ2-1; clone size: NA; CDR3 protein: CASRIWAGAGYNEQFF; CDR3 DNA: TGTGCCAGTAGGATCTGGGCAGGGGCTGGGTACAATGAGCAGTTCTTC